Shown below are 21 T cell receptor beta chains from a single sample sequenced in a study of shared clonotypes between healthy human individuals. Libraries were prepared by immunoSEQ multiplex PCR; TCRdb keeps only in-frame clonotypes and omits some of them. In the table there are 500,000 or so clones, more than 95% of which are singletons. Input material: naive CD4+ T cells sorted from blood. Subset specified: CD45RA+ positively selected. The receptors come from a woman aged 25 to 39 in good health.

The rearrangement links TRBV19 to TRBJ1-1, with 7 positions matching TRBD1. Trimming removed 3 bases from V and 0 bases from J; junction bases left unmatched: 4. The CDR3 is 15 amino acids. Germline CDR1 is LNHDA and CDR2 is SQIVND (reference sequence). CDR3 loop: CASSIVGTVNTEAFF. Here the CDR3 DNA reads TGTGCCAGTAGTATCGTGGGGACAGTGAACACTGAAGCTTTCTTT.

The V gene is TRBV19, the J gene TRBJ2-7, with D perhaps being TRBD1 or TRBD2 (5 bases each). The CDR3 contains 15 residues. The germline CDR1 and CDR2 sequences are LNHDA and SQIVND (reference sequence). Trimming took off 4 bases at V and 0 bases at J, with 13 bases between the two ends. The CDR3 nucleotides are TGTGCCAGTAGTAGGGGGACGGGGAGCTCCTACGAGCAGTACTTC. It codes for CASSRGTGSSYEQYF.

The rearrangement links TRBV5-5 to TRBJ2-2; the D is unclear. The CDR3 extends over 12 amino acids. The V end was cut by 5 bases, the J end by 2 bases, with 4 bases between. The germline V gene encodes CDR1 SGHKS and CDR2 YYEKEE (reference sequence). CDR3 loop: CASSKNTGELFF. CDR3 coding DNA: TGTGCCAGCAGTAAAAACACCGGGGAGCTGTTTTTT.

V and J are TRBV28 and TRBJ2-2; 7 bases are shared with TRBD1. CDR3 length: 14 amino acids. From germline, CDR1 is MDHEN and CDR2 SYDVKM. V lost 5 bases to trimming and J lost 3 bases; unmatched junction nucleotides: 3. CDR3 DNA sequence: TGTGCCAGCAGTCGGGGACAGTACACCGGGGAGCTGTTTTTT. The encoded protein is CASSRGQYTGELFF.

The CDR3 reads CASSPVPSGGGNEQFF. The CDR3 bases are TGTGCCAGCTCACCCGTACCTAGCGGGGGCGGGAATGAGCAGTTCTTC. V is TRBV18 and J is TRBJ2-1, with 10 bases fitting TRBD2. The germline gives CDR1 KGHSH, CDR2 LQKENI. The trim removed 3 bases at V and 7 bases at J, leaving 9 bases unmatched. This CDR3 comprises 16 residues.

This chain links TRBV5-4 with TRBJ2-3; D possibly corresponds to TRBD1 (6 bases). The CDR3 loop spans 17 amino acids. CDR1 SGHNT and CDR2 YYREEE come from the germline V gene (reference sequence). Trimming shortened V by 2 bases and J by 5 bases, and 21 bases separated the two germline ends. The CDR3 loop reads CASSFDPEAGDKDTQYF. CDR3 bases: TGTGCCAGCAGCTTCGACCCGGAGGCAGGGGATAAAGATACGCAGTATTTT. Variable domain in full (rest from reference TRBV5-4 and TRBJ2-3): ETGVTQSPTHLIKTRGQQVTLRCSSQSGHNTVSWYQQALGQGPQFIFQYYREEENGRGNFPPRFSGLQFPNYSSELNVNALELDDSALYLCASSFDPEAGDKDTQYFGPGTRLTVL.

In regard to this clone: The sample contains more than one DNA sequence encoding this CDR3. J is TRBJ2-7 and V is TRBV7-9; no clear D gene. CDR3 length equals 14 residues. V dropped 0 bases and J dropped 0 bases, with 6 bases sitting between them. Germline CDR1 is SEHNR and CDR2 is FQNEAQ (reference sequence). Here the CDR3 reads CASSLAGLSYEQYF. The CDR3, as DNA: TGTGCCAGCAGCTTAGCGGGCCTCTCCTACGAGCAGTACTTC. Drawing the rest from reference TRBV7-9 and TRBJ2-7, the complete variable domain is DTGVSQNPRHKITKRGQNVTFRCDPISEHNRLYWYRQTLGQGPEFLTYFQNEAQLEKSRLLSDRFSAERPKGSFSTLEIQRTEQGDSAMYLCASSLAGLSYEQYFGPGTRLTVT.

The V and J genes are TRBV27 and TRBJ1-2; 10 bases are shared with TRBD1. Trimming cost V 8 bases and J 7 bases; bases outside gene matches: 7. Per the germline V gene, CDR1 is MNHEY and CDR2 is SMNVEV (reference sequence). This CDR3 is built from 13 residues. The DNA for the CDR3 is TGTGCCAGCCGAAGACAGGGGGCGCCTGGCTACACCTTC. Translating it yields CASRRQGAPGYTF.

The chain links TRBV9 to TRBJ2-5; D might be TRBD2 (5 bases). CDR3 length: 13 amino acids. Looked up from germline, CDR1 is SGDLS and CDR2 is YYNGEE. V lost 0 bases and J 5 bases, leaving 8 bases between the germline ends. The DNA of the CDR3 is TGTGCCAGCAGCGTAGCGGGAAGCGAGACCCAGTACTTC. It translates to CASSVAGSETQYF. The full variable domain, completed using reference TRBV9 and TRBJ2-5, is DSGVTQTPKHLITATGQRVTLRCSPRSGDLSVYWYQQSLDQGLQFLIQYYNGEERAKGNILERFSAQQFPDLHSELNLSSLELGDSALYFCASSVAGSETQYFGPGTRLLVL.

With regard to this clone: Other DNA sequences within the sample encode an identical CDR3. The chain couples TRBV18 to TRBJ1-1, with D uncertain. The germline V gene encodes CDR1 KGHSH and CDR2 LQKENI. The length of the CDR3 is 13 residues. Trimming removed 3 bases at V and 1 base at J, with 6 bases between. The CDR3 spells CASSPSKNTEAFF. DNA for the CDR3: TGTGCCAGCTCACCGTCAAAGAACACTGAAGCTTTCTTT.

The chain recombines TRBV18 with TRBJ2-7; TRBD1 might be the D (7 bases). Trimming stripped 2 bases from V and 9 bases from J, with 23 bases between. This CDR3 is 16 amino acids long. Germline assignment: CDR1 KGHSH and CDR2 LQKENI. This chain's CDR3 is CASSPLAGQRRLVQYF. CDR3 coding DNA: TGTGCCAGCTCACCATTGGCGGGACAGCGACGTTTGGTGCAGTACTTC.

The rearrangement uses TRBV7-9 and TRBJ1-1, with TRBD1 matching 7 bases. From germline, CDR1 is SEHNR and CDR2 FQNEAQ (reference sequence). The CDR3 is 15 amino acids. V shed 1 base and J 2 bases; nucleotides not matched to a gene: 4. CDR3 residues: CASSLDGGGNTEAFF. The CDR3 region has the DNA TGTGCCAGCAGCTTAGATGGAGGGGGCAACACTGAAGCTTTCTTT.

This clone was counted once. This chain uses TRBV5-1 with TRBJ2-1; D perhaps matches TRBD1 (6 bases). Trimming pared 4 bases from V and 8 bases from J, leaving 13 bases between. Germline V gene sequence: CDR1 SGHRS, CDR2 YFSETQ. CDR3 length equals 13 residues. The CDR3 DNA sequence: TGCGCCAGCAGCGGAACAGGGTTCGATGAGCAGTTCTTC. This sequence encodes CASSGTGFDEQFF.

J is TRBJ2-2 and V is TRBV5-1, with D perhaps being TRBD1 or TRBD2 (5 bases each). The CDR3 has 19 residues. With 0 bases removed from V and 1 base from J, the gap between germline ends came to 19 bases. CDR1 is SGHRS and CDR2 is YFSETQ in the germline V gene. CDR3 region: CASSLGTPGTPKNTGELFF. CDR3 sequence (DNA): TGCGCCAGCAGCTTGGGGACCCCCGGGACGCCCAAGAACACCGGGGAGCTGTTTTTT.

The chain combines TRBV28 with TRBJ1-4; D not resolved. Germline CDR1 and CDR2: MDHEN and SYDVKM. This CDR3 is 13 amino acids long. V was trimmed by 6 bases and J by 0 bases, leaving 5 bases between them. CDR3 sequence (DNA): TGTGCCAGCAGCCCTGCAACTAATGAAAAACTGTTTTTT. Residues: CASSPATNEKLFF.

J is TRBJ2-3 and V is TRBV7-9; D gene ambiguous. In germline, CDR1 is SEHNR, CDR2 FQNEAQ (reference sequence). Trimming took 1 base from V and 2 from J, leaving 7 bases between them. The CDR3 is made up of 14 amino acids. As DNA, the CDR3 is TGTGCCAGCAGCTTAGGGATCCACACAGATACGCAGTATTTT. Translation gives CASSLGIHTDTQYF.

CDR3 region: CASSVGNLYNEQFF. The CDR3 DNA sequence: TGTGCCAGCAGCGTAGGTAACTTATACAATGAGCAGTTCTTC. V and J are TRBV9 and TRBJ2-1; D is ambiguous. The CDR3 loop spans 14 amino acids. Germline V CDR1 and CDR2: SGDLS, YYNGEE. V was shortened by 0 bases and J by 4 bases, with 8 bases between the two germline ends.

The chain employs TRBV28 and TRBJ1-5, with TRBD1 matching over 7 bases. Per the germline V gene, CDR1 is MDHEN and CDR2 is SYDVKM. Unmatched junction bases numbered 9, after V lost 7 bases and J lost 9 bases. This CDR3 region has 13 residues. CDR3: CASTQGSGGPQHF. In nucleotides, the CDR3 is TGTGCCAGCACCCAAGGGTCAGGGGGGCCCCAGCATTTT.

This chain joins TRBV5-6 and TRBJ1-2, with TRBD1 identical over 8 bases. Per the germline V gene, CDR1 is SGHDT and CDR2 is YYEEEE. The junction had 3 bases not matched to a gene; V was cut back by 0 bases and J by 5 bases. This CDR3 comprises 14 residues. CDR3 DNA sequence: TGTGCCAGCAGCTTGGGTTGGACAGGGTATGGCTACACCTTC. This codes for CASSLGWTGYGYTF.

The gene calls are TRBV7-9 and TRBJ2-1; 7 nucleotides match TRBD1. The CDR3 totals 15 residues. Germline CDR1 is SEHNR and CDR2 is FQNEAQ (reference sequence). J was trimmed by 9 bases and V by 2 bases; bases with no gene match: 10. The DNA for the CDR3 is TGTGCCAGCAGCTTACCTCGACAGGGTGCCACTGAGCAGTTCTTC. As protein: CASSLPRQGATEQFF.

The chain joins TRBV5-6 to TRBJ2-2; D gene uncertain. V lost 0 bases and J 7 bases, leaving 10 bases between the germline ends. The germline V gene has CDR1 SGHDT and CDR2 YYEEEE. CDR3 size: 14 residues. The CDR3 coding sequence is TGTGCCAGCAGCTTGGAGGAGTTTGGCGGGGAGCTGTTTTTT. This translates into CASSLEEFGGELFF. Supplemented by reference TRBV5-6 and TRBJ2-2, the full variable domain reads DAGVTQSPTHLIKTRGQQVTLRCSPKSGHDTVSWYQQALGQGPQFIFQYYEEEERQRGNFPDRFSGHQFPNYSSELNVNALLLGDSALYLCASSLEEFGGELFFGEGSRLTVL.